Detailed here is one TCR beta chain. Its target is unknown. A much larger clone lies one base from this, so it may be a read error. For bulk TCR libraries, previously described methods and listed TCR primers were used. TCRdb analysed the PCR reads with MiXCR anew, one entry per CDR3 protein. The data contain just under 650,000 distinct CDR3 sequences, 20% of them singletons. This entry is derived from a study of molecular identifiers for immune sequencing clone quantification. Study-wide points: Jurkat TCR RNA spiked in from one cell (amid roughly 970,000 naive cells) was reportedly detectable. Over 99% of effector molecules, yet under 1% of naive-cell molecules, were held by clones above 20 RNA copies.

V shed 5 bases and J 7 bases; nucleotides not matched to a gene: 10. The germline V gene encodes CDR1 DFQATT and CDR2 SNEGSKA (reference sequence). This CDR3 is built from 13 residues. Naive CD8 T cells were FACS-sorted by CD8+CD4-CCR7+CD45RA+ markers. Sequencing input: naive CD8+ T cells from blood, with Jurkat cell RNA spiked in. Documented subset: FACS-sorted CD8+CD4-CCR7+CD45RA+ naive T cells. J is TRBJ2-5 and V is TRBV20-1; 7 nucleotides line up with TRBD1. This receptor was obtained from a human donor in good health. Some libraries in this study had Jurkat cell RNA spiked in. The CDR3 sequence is CSALTGVEGTQYF. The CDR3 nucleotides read TGCAGTGCTCTTACAGGGGTAGAAGGGACCCAGTACTTC.